This TCR beta chain was captured in a study of blood T cell repertoires in COVID-19 (dated by TCRdb to the early 2020s). Context from the whole study: Collaborator samples came from the United States, Italy and Spain and covered acute and convalescent phases of COVID-19. Samples were obtained from the ongoing ImmuneRACE study (first 160 participants) and from 1,000 to 1,500 subjects provided by 6 global collaborators. The sample metadata nearly always contained a de-identified subject ID, COVID-19 status, age in years and sex. The prospective study material was composed of cDNA or gDNA derived from T cells, B-cell-depleted T cells, or PBMCs. The dataset comprised deeply sampled blood TCRbeta repertoires from subjects exposed to, actively infected with, or recovered from COVID-19. Where available, HLA class I and class II types were taken from metadata supplied by the sample provider and were not determined by assay-based typing. The repertoires were released in a freely available public database meant as a resource for research on the immune response to SARS-CoV-2.

Collaborating institutions collected whole blood in K2EDTA tubes following their own protocols. For TCRbeta analysis, collaborator samples were shipped as frozen whole blood, as isolated PBMCs, or as DNA extracted from either sample type. Overall results and qualifications from the work: Clinical and demographic metadata were provided uncurated, with the amount varying by source and participant.

Its CDR3 holds 15 amino acids, cysteine through phenylalanine. Only the CDR3 part of the read is kept: 45 bases, read in frame from the first base. Relative to germline, V is missing 4 bases and J is missing 0 bases, with 6 bases of the junction outside any gene match. From a lookup of the germline V gene (reference sequence), CDR1 and CDR2 are GTSNPN and SVGIG. TCRbeta CDR3 regions were amplified from genomic DNA by means of the immunoSEQ Assay, a bias-controlled multiplex PCR. The authors' analysis ran thus. The number of nucleated cells in each sample was estimated by amplification of reference gene primers within the assay. Sequence reads were collapsed and filtered to measure the absolute abundance of every unique TCRbeta CDR3 rearrangement. For each sample, productive Simpson clonality was calculated by taking the square root of Simpson's diversity index across productive rearrangements. As stored in TCRdb, this immuneACCESS dataset retains in-frame rearrangements with V and J assigned. A fraction of the clones does not appear; measured against another copy, unresolved V genes explain less than half of the discrepancy, and the remainder lacks a known reason. The DNA gave D and trimming, while V, J and clone size come from that table. For this sample there are a few hundred thousand clones; around 87% appear just once. Roughly 4.1% of the sample lies in the top ten.

Note on this clone: This clone's antigen is unknown. No base quality information exists; no much larger clone differs at one position.

This sequence originates from a woman aged 50 to 60 with active or convalescent COVID-19. Sample: peripheral blood. The chain joins TRBV30 to TRBJ1-3; 7 middle bases align to TRBD1. The DNA sequence follows: TGTGCCTGGAACCGTGGGACAGACTCTGGAAACACCATATATTTT. It translates as CAWNRGTDSGNTIYF.